This TCR beta chain was observed in a study of CD8 T cells in ankylosing spondylitis. Study-wide findings and caveats: There was a TCR beta motif, made of roughly eight highly homologous variants, that appeared characteristic of ankylosing spondylitis blood. Earlier work had already found some motif variants in reactive arthritis synovial fluid and blood. Peripheral blood held disease-linked clones only at relatively low frequency, and these were CD8+. Disease-linked clones reportedly concentrated significantly in matched ankylosing spondylitis synovial fluid.

Researchers built TCR beta libraries using quantitative 5'-RACE with molecular barcodes. From the 5' RACE reads, TCRdb called clonotypes with MiXCR, one entry per CDR3 protein. The sample consists of about 840,000 distinct CDR3 sequences, over 9.5% of them appearing once. Comment on this clonotype: Its specificity is unknown.

The CDR3 length is 14 residues. The V gene's germline CDR1 is SQVTM and CDR2 ANQGSEA. V shed 3 bases and J 2 bases; nucleotides not matched to a gene: 5. This TCR derives from a male donor with ankylosing spondylitis. Sequencing was performed on blood, either unsorted or a sorted T cell fraction (not recorded which). The chain is built from TRBV29-1 and TRBJ1-1, with 8 bases matching TRBD1. The CDR3 DNA is TGCAGCGTTGATGACGGGACAGGCAACACTGAAGCTTTCTTT. This sequence encodes CSVDDGTGNTEAFF.